The 30 T cell receptor beta chains reported below all come from one sample, sequenced in a study of blood T cell repertoires in COVID-19. TCRdb's copy holds only in-frame clones and misses some; the assay was immunoSEQ multiplex PCR. Counted here are some 290,000 clones, roughly 87% occurring once; the ten biggest clones make up 2.2%. The material sequenced was peripheral blood. Receptor source: a woman between 45 and 65 years old who had recovered from COVID-19.

This clone is a singleton in its sample. V and J are TRBV30 and TRBJ1-4, with D perhaps TRBD1 (5 bases). With 0 bases removed from V and 8 bases from J, the gap between germline ends came to 16 bases. Germline V gene lookup returns CDR1 GTSNPN and CDR2 SVGIG (reference sequence). This CDR3 is built from 15 residues. CDR3 residues: CAWSVPWGDGEKLFF. Written as DNA, the CDR3 is TGTGCCTGGAGTGTACCGTGGGGGGACGGGGAAAAACTGTTTTTT.

This clone was detected only once. This CDR3 is CASSASGGPGEPQHF. CDR3 coding DNA: TGTGCCAGCAGCGCCTCAGGGGGGCCGGGTGAGCCCCAGCATTTT. The chain uses TRBV5-6 and TRBJ1-5; 7 positions match TRBD1. Germline lookup yields CDR1 SGHDT and CDR2 YYEEEE. The trim removed 4 bases at V and 8 bases at J, leaving 12 bases unmatched. The CDR3 spans 15 residues.

V gene TRBV5-6 combines with J gene TRBJ2-5, with D maybe TRBD1 (6 bases). This CDR3 is 14 amino acids long. V lost 7 bases and J lost 5, with 18 bases in between. Per the germline V gene, CDR1 is SGHDT and CDR2 is YYEEEE. The CDR3 loop is CASRVWGRLETQYF. For the CDR3, the DNA is TGTGCCAGCCGCGTCTGGGGGCGGTTGGAGACCCAGTACTTC.

This CDR3 is CAWTNGGWGTGELFF. CDR3 DNA: TGTGCCTGGACTAATGGGGGGTGGGGCACCGGGGAGCTGTTTTTT. The chain links TRBV30 to TRBJ2-2, with D possibly TRBD2 on 6 matching bases. Germline V gene lookup returns CDR1 GTSNPN and CDR2 SVGIG (reference sequence). This CDR3 contains 15 residues. Trimming left V 4 bases short and J 4 bases short, with 16 bases between. The entire variable domain, with the rest obtained from reference TRBV30 and TRBJ2-2, is as follows: SQTIHQWPATLVQPVGSPLSLECTVEGTSNPNLYWYRQAAGRGLQLLFYSVGIGQISSEVPQNLSASRPQDRQFILSSKKLLLSDSGFYLCAWTNGGWGTGELFFGEGSRLTVL.

The chain recombines TRBV2 with TRBJ2-7; the D gene is possibly TRBD1 (6 bases). The CDR3 covers 12 residues. V dropped 6 bases and J dropped 4 bases, with 10 bases sitting between them. CDR1 and CDR2 from the germline V gene are SNHLY and FYNNEI. DNA for the CDR3: TGTGCCAGCAGGGACGACAGGTACGAGCAGTACTTC. Its protein is CASRDDRYEQYF.

This chain uses TRBV6-6 with TRBJ2-1; D is unclear. The CDR3 extends over 14 amino acids. Germline CDR1 reads MNHNY; CDR2 reads SVGAGI (reference sequence). V shed 6 bases and J shed 7 bases, with 16 bases lying between them. The CDR3 DNA is TGTGCCAGCAGCCCCTCGGGTAGCTCGAATGAGCAGTTCTTC. Translated: CASSPSGSSNEQFF.

The chain employs TRBV19 and TRBJ1-2; 7 bases map to TRBD1. This CDR3 is built from 13 residues. Germline CDR1 and CDR2: LNHDA and SQIVND (reference sequence). The V and J ends lost 6 bases and 5 bases, in that order; junction bases with no gene match: 6. The CDR3 bases are TGTGCCAGTAGGAACCCGGGACAGTATGGCTACACCTTC. It is translated as CASRNPGQYGYTF.

This clone was seen a single time. The chain joins TRBV4-3 to TRBJ2-3; D might be TRBD1 (6 bases). The CDR3 extends over 18 amino acids. Germline CDR1 reads LGHNA; CDR2 reads YSLEER. With 1 base removed from V and 5 bases from J, the gap between germline ends came to 22 bases. CDR3 sequence reads: CASSQVGPGTPMGDTQYF. CDR3 nucleotide sequence: TGCGCCAGCAGCCAAGTGGGCCCCGGGACACCCATGGGAGATACGCAGTATTTT.

The gene calls are TRBV18 and TRBJ2-2, with 10 bases matching TRBD1. V was pared by 4 bases and J by 7 bases, with 9 bases of the junction left unmatched. CDR3 size: 16 residues. Looked up from germline, CDR1 is KGHSH and CDR2 is LQKENI. CDR3 amino acids: CASSRSRQGAGGELFF. The CDR3 DNA reads as TGTGCCAGCTCACGTTCCCGACAGGGGGCAGGCGGGGAGCTGTTTTTT. The whole variable domain, filled in from reference TRBV18 and TRBJ2-2, reads NAGVMQNPRHLVRRRGQEARLRCSPMKGHSHVYWYRQLPEEGLKFMVYLQKENIIDESGMPKERFSAEFPKEGPSILRIQQVVRGDSAAYFCASSRSRQGAGGELFFGEGSRLTVL.

The J gene is TRBJ2-5, the V gene TRBV5-1; weak D call: TRBD1 (5 bases). Germline V gene lookup returns CDR1 SGHRS and CDR2 YFSETQ. This CDR3 region has 15 residues. Deletions cut 0 bases from V and 5 bases from J, with 14 bases between. CDR3 nucleotide sequence: TGCGCCAGCAGCTTGGGGGTCGATTCAGGGGAGACCCAGTACTTC. The encoded protein is CASSLGVDSGETQYF. Supplemented by reference TRBV5-1 and TRBJ2-5, the full variable domain reads KAGVTQTPRYLIKTRGQQVTLSCSPISGHRSVSWYQQTPGQGLQFLFEYFSETQRNKGNFPGRFSGRQFSNSRSEMNVSTLELGDSALYLCASSLGVDSGETQYFGPGTRLLVL.

The rearrangement uses TRBV7-2 and TRBJ2-7; TRBD1 matches at 8 bases. V lost 5 bases to trimming and J lost 6 bases; unmatched junction nucleotides: 9. There are 14 residues in the CDR3. Germline CDR1 is SGHTA and CDR2 is FQGNSA. DNA for the CDR3: TGTGCCAGCAGCACATGGACAGGGATTGTCGAGCAGTACTTC. This codes for CASSTWTGIVEQYF.

This clone was seen more than once but under ten times. V gene TRBV5-1 combines with J gene TRBJ2-1; 11 bases align to TRBD2. The germline gives CDR1 SGHRS, CDR2 YFSETQ. The CDR3 runs to 15 residues. The ends lost 6 bases at V and 4 bases at J; junction bases unmatched: 6. The CDR3: CASMPLAGEYNEQFF. The DNA for the CDR3 is TGCGCCAGCATGCCACTAGCGGGAGAGTACAATGAGCAGTTCTTC.

The chain uses TRBV19 and TRBJ1-6, with D perhaps matching TRBD1 (5 bases). Trimming shortened V by 7 bases and J by 7 bases, and 23 bases separated the two germline ends. Looked up from germline, CDR1 is LNHDA and CDR2 is SQIVND (reference sequence). CDR3 length equals 17 residues. The DNA for the CDR3 is TGTGCCAGTAAACTCGGTTCGCAGGGTTTGGGAAATTCACCCCTCCACTTT. This sequence encodes CASKLGSQGLGNSPLHF. Complete variable domain (other parts from reference TRBV19 and TRBJ1-6): DGGITQSPKYLFRKEGQNVTLSCEQNLNHDAMYWYRQDPGQGLRLIYYSQIVNDFQKGDIAEGYSVSREKKESFPLTVTSAQKNPTAFYLCASKLGSQGLGNSPLHFGNGTRLTVT.

The genes are TRBV14 and TRBJ2-5; 11 bases agree with TRBD2. Germline V gene data show CDR1 as SGHDN and CDR2 as FVKESK. V shed 1 base, J shed 2 bases, and the junction held 9 bases outside the gene matches. The CDR3 loop spans 18 amino acids. The CDR3 spells CASSQGRLAGGVQETQYF. The CDR3 DNA is TGTGCCAGCAGCCAAGGGCGGCTAGCGGGGGGCGTACAAGAGACCCAGTACTTC.

The chain recombines TRBV6-2 or TRBV6-3 with TRBJ2-7; 14 bases line up with TRBD2. Trimming cost V 4 bases and J 9 bases; bases outside gene matches: 5. CDR3 size: 14 residues. CDR1 MNHEY and CDR2 SVGEGT come from the germline V gene. The CDR3 sequence is CASSSGTSGRVQYF. DNA for the CDR3: TGTGCCAGCAGTTCCGGGACTAGCGGGAGAGTGCAGTACTTC.

J is TRBJ2-1 and V is TRBV30; D gene ambiguous. Trimming left V 3 bases short and J 0 bases short, with 6 bases between. The V gene's germline CDR1 is GTSNPN and CDR2 SVGIG (reference sequence). The CDR3 has 13 amino acids. The CDR3 bases are TGTGCCTGGAGGCGACTCTCCTACAATGAGCAGTTCTTC. Translation: CAWRRLSYNEQFF.

This chain uses TRBV28 with TRBJ2-7; 9 bases are shared with TRBD1. The V gene's germline CDR1 is MDHEN and CDR2 SYDVKM. The V gene end was trimmed by 7 bases and the J gene end by 4 bases; junction bases not matched to a gene: 5. The CDR3 is 13 residues long. CDR3 nucleotide sequence: TGTGCCAGCAATCCGGGACAGGGATACGAGCAGTACTTC. Translation gives CASNPGQGYEQYF.

The V gene is TRBV4-3, the J gene TRBJ2-7; TRBD1 matches at 10 bases. There are 17 residues in the CDR3. The germline gives CDR1 LGHNA, CDR2 YSLEER. With 0 bases clipped from V and 3 bases from J, the junction kept 8 bases outside the gene matches. The CDR3 nucleotides are TGCGCCAGCAGCCAAGATCATGTGGGGGACAGGGGCTACGAGCAGTACTTC. As protein: CASSQDHVGDRGYEQYF.

This clone was detected once. V usage is TRBV20-1 and J usage is TRBJ1-1; D possibly corresponds to TRBD1 (5 bases). Germline assignment: CDR1 DFQATT and CDR2 SNEGSKA (reference sequence). The CDR3 totals 10 residues. Trimming left V 7 bases short and J 5 bases short, with 8 bases between. CDR3 in DNA: TGCAGTGTTTGGACAACTGAAGCTTTCTTT. Encoded protein: CSVWTTEAFF.

This clone came up a few times. This chain joins TRBV2 and TRBJ1-6; 7 bases agree with TRBD1. There are 17 residues in the CDR3. V trimming: 5 bases; J trimming: 8 bases; junction bases outside the gene matches: 15. Per the germline V gene, CDR1 is SNHLY and CDR2 is FYNNEI. CDR3: CASSSTIGTAAYSPLHF. CDR3 nucleotides: TGTGCCAGCAGTTCTACTATAGGGACAGCGGCTTATTCACCCCTCCACTTT.

The chain joins TRBV6-5 to TRBJ2-7; D might be TRBD2 (6 bases). Germline V lookup: CDR1 MNHEY, CDR2 SVGAGI. Trimming removed 8 bases at V and 1 base at J, with 9 bases between. The CDR3 extends over 12 amino acids. The CDR3 DNA sequence: TGTGCCAGCGCGGGGATTTCCTACGAGCAGTACTTC. Residues: CASAGISYEQYF.

This CDR3 is CASRTGQTSGNTIYF. CDR3 sequence (DNA): TGTGCCAGCAGAACGGGACAGACCTCTGGAAACACCATATATTTT. This chain links TRBV6-5 with TRBJ1-3, with 7 nucleotides matching TRBD1. V shed 6 bases, J shed 0 bases, and the junction held 5 bases outside the gene matches. Germline assignment: CDR1 MNHEY and CDR2 SVGAGI. The CDR3 totals 15 residues.

The chain employs TRBV19 and TRBJ2-3; 10 nucleotides match TRBD2. Germline CDR1 reads LNHDA; CDR2 reads SQIVND (reference sequence). The CDR3 runs 18 residues. V shed 1 base and J 8 bases; nucleotides not matched to a gene: 15. CDR3 protein: CASSIGSLIAGGGGTQYF. The DNA of the CDR3 is TGTGCCAGTAGTATAGGCTCTCTCATAGCGGGAGGTGGAGGTACGCAGTATTTT.

The rearrangement links TRBV6-1 to TRBJ2-6, with TRBD1 identical over 8 bases. Looked up from germline, CDR1 is MNHNS and CDR2 is SASEGT. After removal of 2 bases from V and 0 bases from J, the junction contained 0 bases not matched to a gene. The CDR3 has 16 residues. The CDR3 sequence is CASSETGGSGANVLTF. CDR3 sequence (DNA): TGTGCCAGCAGTGAAACAGGGGGCTCTGGGGCCAACGTCCTGACTTTC.

CDR3 sequence: CSASQGALEKLFF. The CDR3 DNA is TGCAGTGCTAGTCAGGGGGCCCTCGAAAAACTGTTTTTT. The gene calls are TRBV20-1 and TRBJ1-4, with TRBD1 matching over 8 bases. The ends lost 3 bases at V and 8 bases at J; junction bases unmatched: 5. The CDR3 runs 13 residues. CDR1 DFQATT and CDR2 SNEGSKA come from the germline V gene (reference sequence).

V gene TRBV5-1 combines with J gene TRBJ1-2, with D unclear. CDR3 length: 15 amino acids. V was trimmed by 0 bases and J by 4 bases, leaving 13 bases between them. The germline V gene encodes CDR1 SGHRS and CDR2 YFSETQ. This CDR3 reads CASSLAGEEFYGYTF. The DNA for the CDR3 is TGCGCCAGCAGCTTGGCCGGGGAGGAATTCTATGGCTACACCTTC.

This clone has just a few counts. The V and J genes are TRBV2 and TRBJ1-5; 9 nucleotides line up with TRBD1. The CDR3 is 14 amino acids. V shed 5 bases and J 7 bases; nucleotides not matched to a gene: 6. Germline V gene data show CDR1 as SNHLY and CDR2 as FYNNEI. CDR3 region: CASSSGQGWQPQHF. Here the CDR3 DNA reads TGTGCCAGCAGTTCGGGACAGGGATGGCAGCCCCAGCATTTT.

The V call is TRBV5-1, the J call TRBJ1-3; the match to TRBD1 covers 8 bases. The V gene end was trimmed by 0 bases and the J gene end by 3 bases; junction bases not matched to a gene: 8. CDR3 size: 17 residues. Per germline, CDR1 SGHRS and CDR2 YFSETQ. The CDR3 DNA is TGCGCCAGCAGCTTGGAACCTTCAGGGGGCAGTGGAAACACCATATATTTT. This gives the protein CASSLEPSGGSGNTIYF.

The chain carries TRBV5-6 and TRBJ1-1; D gene uncertain. The V end was cut by 0 bases, the J end by 8 bases, with 11 bases between. CDR1 SGHDT and CDR2 YYEEEE come from the germline V gene. This CDR3 spans 13 amino acids. CDR3 amino acids: CASSLGQANEAFF. The CDR3 nucleotides read TGTGCCAGCAGCTTGGGGCAGGCTAACGAAGCTTTCTTT.

The CDR3 region is CAWSIGGSLYEQYF. The CDR3 bases are TGTGCCTGGAGTATAGGCGGGTCCCTCTACGAGCAGTACTTC. The rearrangement joins TRBV30 to TRBJ2-7, with a possible D match to TRBD2 (5 bases). The ends were cut back, 2 bases at V and 3 bases at J, with 14 bases in the middle. Germline loops: CDR1 GTSNPN, CDR2 SVGIG (reference sequence). The CDR3 extends over 14 amino acids.